This T cell receptor beta chain was obtained from a study of T cell repertoires in cytomegalovirus infection. About the research overall: Based on public TCR beta signatures, there were indications of CMV infection and of a matching HLA type. General study results and limits: Dominant in the ex vivo response were TCR beta clonotypes restricted by HLA-C and specific for CMV. CMV carriers having the relevant HLA were flagged by cumulative public TCR beta family frequency.

This clonotype has a handful of counts. Its antigen is still unknown. TCRdb redid the calling of the reads with MiXCR, one entry per CDR3 protein. The sample lists 740,000 or so distinct CDR3 sequences; 35% were seen once. The clonotype comes from a human donor in good health (CMV status not recorded). Some clones in this sample may be carry-over from other donors' samples. The sample was PBMCs.

The CDR3 here is CASSVGIGNTIYF. The CDR3 DNA follows: TGTGCCAGCAGCGTAGGGATTGGAAACACCATATATTTT. This rearrangement joins TRBV9 to TRBJ1-3; the D is unclear. Germline CDR1 SGDLS, CDR2 YYNGEE. The CDR3 contains 13 residues. V lost 0 bases, J lost 3 bases, and 4 bases lay in between.